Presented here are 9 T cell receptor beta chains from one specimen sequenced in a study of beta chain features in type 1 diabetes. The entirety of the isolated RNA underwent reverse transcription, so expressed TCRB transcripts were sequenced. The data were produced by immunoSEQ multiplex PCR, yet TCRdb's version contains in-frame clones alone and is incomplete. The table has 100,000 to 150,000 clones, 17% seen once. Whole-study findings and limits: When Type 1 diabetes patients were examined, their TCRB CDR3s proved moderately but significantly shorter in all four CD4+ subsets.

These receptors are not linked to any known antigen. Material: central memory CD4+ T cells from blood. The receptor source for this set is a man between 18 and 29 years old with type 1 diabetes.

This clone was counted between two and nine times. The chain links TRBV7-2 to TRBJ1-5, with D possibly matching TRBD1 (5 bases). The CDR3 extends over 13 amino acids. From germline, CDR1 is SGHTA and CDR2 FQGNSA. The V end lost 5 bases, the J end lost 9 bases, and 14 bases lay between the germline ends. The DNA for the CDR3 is TGTGCCAGCAGCCCAGATGCAGGGAGGCCCCAGCATTTT. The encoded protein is CASSPDAGRPQHF.

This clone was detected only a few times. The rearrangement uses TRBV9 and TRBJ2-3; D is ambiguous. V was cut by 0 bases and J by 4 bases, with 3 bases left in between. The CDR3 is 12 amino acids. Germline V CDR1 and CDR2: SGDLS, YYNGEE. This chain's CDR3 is CASSVGSDTQYF. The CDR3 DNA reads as TGTGCCAGCAGCGTAGGGTCAGATACGCAGTATTTT.

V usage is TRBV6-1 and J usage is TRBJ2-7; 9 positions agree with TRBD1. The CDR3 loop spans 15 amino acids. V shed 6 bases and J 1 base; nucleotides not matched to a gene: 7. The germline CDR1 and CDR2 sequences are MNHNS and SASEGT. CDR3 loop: CASSIGTGRSYEQYF. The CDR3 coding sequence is TGTGCCAGCAGCATAGGGACAGGGCGATCCTACGAGCAGTACTTC.

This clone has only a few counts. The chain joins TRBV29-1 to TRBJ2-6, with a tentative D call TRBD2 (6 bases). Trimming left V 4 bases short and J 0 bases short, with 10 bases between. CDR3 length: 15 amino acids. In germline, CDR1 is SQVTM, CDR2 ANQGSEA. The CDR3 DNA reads TGCAGCGTTGTCGCGGGGTACTCTGGGGCCAACGTCCTGACTTTC. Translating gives CSVVAGYSGANVLTF.

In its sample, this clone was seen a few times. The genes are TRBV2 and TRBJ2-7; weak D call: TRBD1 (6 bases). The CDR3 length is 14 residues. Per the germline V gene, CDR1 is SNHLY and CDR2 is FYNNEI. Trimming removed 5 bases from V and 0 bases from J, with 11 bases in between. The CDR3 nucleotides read TGTGCCAGCAGTCCCTTGACAGGCTCCTACGAGCAGTACTTC. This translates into CASSPLTGSYEQYF.

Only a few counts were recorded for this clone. Here the CDR3 reads CASSFPDRATEAFF. The CDR3, as DNA: TGTGCCAGCAGTTTCCCCGACAGGGCTACTGAAGCTTTCTTT. The gene calls are TRBV6-5 and TRBJ1-1, with 7 bases lining up with TRBD1. CDR1 and CDR2 from the germline V gene are MNHEY and SVGAGI. V was clipped by 4 bases and J by 5 bases; unmatched bases: 7. The CDR3 has 14 residues.

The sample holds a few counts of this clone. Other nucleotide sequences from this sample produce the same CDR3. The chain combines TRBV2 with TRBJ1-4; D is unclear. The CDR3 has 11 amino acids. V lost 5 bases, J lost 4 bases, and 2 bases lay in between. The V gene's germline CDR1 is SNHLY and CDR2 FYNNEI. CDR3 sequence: CASSYNEKLFF. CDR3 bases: TGTGCCAGCAGTTATAATGAAAAACTGTTTTTT.

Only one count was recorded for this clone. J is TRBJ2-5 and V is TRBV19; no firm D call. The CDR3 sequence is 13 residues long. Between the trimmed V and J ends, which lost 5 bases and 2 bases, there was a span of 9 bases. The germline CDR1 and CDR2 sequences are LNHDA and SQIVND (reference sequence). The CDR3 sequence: CASSPRTQETQYF. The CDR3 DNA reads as TGTGCCAGTAGTCCTCGGACGCAAGAGACCCAGTACTTC.

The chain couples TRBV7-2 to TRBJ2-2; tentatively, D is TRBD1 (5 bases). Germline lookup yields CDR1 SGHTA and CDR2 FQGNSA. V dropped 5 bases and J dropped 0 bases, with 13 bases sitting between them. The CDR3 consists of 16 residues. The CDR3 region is CASSRRVQANTGELFF. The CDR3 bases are TGTGCCAGCAGCCGAAGGGTACAGGCGAACACCGGGGAGCTGTTTTTT.